This T cell receptor beta chain was recovered during a study of shared clonotypes between healthy human individuals. J gave up 8 bases and V 3 bases, and 6 bases lay outside the gene matches. There are 14 residues in the CDR3. Germline CDR1 ENHRY, CDR2 SYGVKD. Sequenced by immunoSEQ multiplex PCR; TCRdb stores in-frame clones only, minus some. Of just over 95,000 clones in the sample, around 67% were seen once. The sequence derives from a young man in good health. The chain joins TRBV10-3 to TRBJ1-2; TRBD1 aligns across 10 bases. Source material: memory CD8+ T cells sorted from blood. The subset: CD45RO+ cells pooled with CCR7-negative TemRA cells. The CDR3 DNA is TGTGCCATCAGTGAATGGGACAGGGGTCGCGGCTACACCTTC. This encodes CAISEWDRGRGYTF.